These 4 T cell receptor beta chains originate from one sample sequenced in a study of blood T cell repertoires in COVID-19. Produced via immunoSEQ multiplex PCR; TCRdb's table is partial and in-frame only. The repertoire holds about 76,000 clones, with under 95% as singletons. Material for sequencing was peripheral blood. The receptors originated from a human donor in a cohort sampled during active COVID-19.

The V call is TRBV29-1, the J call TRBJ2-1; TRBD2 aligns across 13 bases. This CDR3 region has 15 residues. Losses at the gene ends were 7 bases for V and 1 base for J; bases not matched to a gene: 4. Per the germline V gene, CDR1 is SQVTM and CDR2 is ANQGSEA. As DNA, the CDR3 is TGCAGCGCTCGGACTAGCGGGGGATCCTACAATGAGCAGTTCTTC. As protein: CSARTSGGSYNEQFF.

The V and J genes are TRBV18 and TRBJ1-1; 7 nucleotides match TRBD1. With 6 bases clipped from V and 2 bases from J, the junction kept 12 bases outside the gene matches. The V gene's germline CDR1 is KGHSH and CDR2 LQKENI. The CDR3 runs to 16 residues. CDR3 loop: CASSPKTGFLNTEAFF. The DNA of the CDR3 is TGTGCCAGCTCCCCCAAGACAGGGTTCCTTAACACTGAAGCTTTCTTT.

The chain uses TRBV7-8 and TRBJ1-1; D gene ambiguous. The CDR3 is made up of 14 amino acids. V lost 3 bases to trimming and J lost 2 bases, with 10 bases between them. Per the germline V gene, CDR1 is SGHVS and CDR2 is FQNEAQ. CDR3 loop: CASSFSYSNTEAFF. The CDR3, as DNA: TGTGCCAGCAGCTTTTCGTATAGTAACACTGAAGCTTTCTTT.

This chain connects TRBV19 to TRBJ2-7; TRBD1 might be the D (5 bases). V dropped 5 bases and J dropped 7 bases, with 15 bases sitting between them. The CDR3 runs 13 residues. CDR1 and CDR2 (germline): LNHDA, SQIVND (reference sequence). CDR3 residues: CASSGPRVGEQYF. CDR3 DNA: TGTGCCAGTAGTGGACCCAGGGTAGGTGAGCAGTACTTC.